The clone carrying this TCR beta chain was seen only once. Sequencing relied on a cDNA template that was reverse transcribed from extracted RNA. The table came from immunoSEQ multiplex PCR; TCRdb's copy has only in-frame clones and leaves some out. The repertoire has tens of thousands of clones, around 80% of them found once; the top ten carry approximately 18%. The data are from a study of CD8+ T cells in alopecia areata. The CDR3 contains 16 residues. The ends lost 2 bases at V and 3 bases at J; junction bases unmatched: 5. Germline assignment: CDR1 SNHLY and CDR2 FYNNEI. The sample consisted of NKG2D-low CD8+ T cells sorted from blood. The clonotype was recovered from a human donor with alopecia areata. The chain combines TRBV2 with TRBJ2-1; 9 positions agree with TRBD2. CDR3 amino acids: CASSEFPSGIYNEQFF. The CDR3 bases are TGTGCCAGCAGTGAATTCCCTAGCGGGATCTACAATGAGCAGTTCTTC.